The source of this T cell receptor beta chain is a study of T and B cells in COVID-19 patients (dated by TCRdb to about 2020). Study-wide context: In this study, adaptive immunity was profiled in COVID-19 patients who either had active infection or had recovered, using TRB and IGH repertoire sequencing of peripheral blood. A couple of patients belonged to both the recovered and active cohorts because samples were available from active disease and after recovery. For the repertoire analyses, the comparison was an age-matched reference group of roughly 39 healthy donors who were negative for COVID-19 antibodies. The recovered cohort had a median age of about 30 years, compared with approximately 63 years in the active-infection cohort. Critical illness requiring mechanical ventilation or ECMO was present in about 65% of the 20 patients in the active-infection cohort. Comorbidities linked to unfavorable COVID-19 outcome were present in about 90% of the roughly 20 patients in the active-infection cohort. The TCR and BCR sequence repository comprised 30 to 40 patients and 60 to 85 time points, with over 8 million TCR sequences analysed. As many as 9 follow-up blood samples were taken per patient, and some of the samples covered different disease stages within the same individual. A recovered cohort comprised more than 15 patients contributing under 25 samples, mostly after mild to moderate COVID-19 managed as outpatients. Findings and caveats that apply to the study as a whole: Blood samples obtained from mildly ill patients during symptoms, as well as early samples obtained from severe cases, were available only in scarce numbers. The reported TCR clusters were said to need prospective validation before any clinical use. Specific T cell subsets (CD4+/Treg/CD8+) and sorted SARS-CoV-2-responsive or tetramer+ T cells had not yet been sequenced, with those experiments still ongoing. The recovered cohort had 2,000 to 3,000 exclusive TCR clusters, including 31 low-pGen clusters. Strongly skewed TRBV/TRBJ gene usage was reported in patients with COVID-19. TRB repertoires were highly clonal in active COVID-19, whereas diversity and richness at recovery rose above healthy donor levels. The cohort was considered too small to assess HLA contributions to COVID-19 susceptibility or severity.

Reads for this sample came from an Illumina MiSeq. Multiplex PCR with BIOMED2 TRB-A/B primer pools was used to amplify TRB rearrangements. Illumina-compatible adapters and 7-nucleotide sample barcodes were attached to the amplicons in two consecutive PCRs. Phusion HS II polymerase was used for all library PCRs. The amplicons were purified from gel with the NucleoSpin Gel and PCR Clean-up kit, measured on Qubit, and then pooled at approximately 3.8 nM. Before Illumina next-generation sequencing, the quality of the amplicon pool was assessed on an Agilent 2100 Bioanalyzer. In the paper's pipeline: TRB rearrangements were annotated with MiXCR 3.0.8 using the default MiXCR reference library. Non-productive reads and sequences with fewer than 2 reads were removed, and each unique CDR3 nucleotide sequence was counted as one clone. R 3.5.1 was used to calculate clonality, diversity, richness and V-J gene usage. TCR clustering by CDR3 similarity used GLIPH2, with generation probabilities calculated by OLGA. GLIPH2 clusters were kept only when the clusters contained at least four unique TCR clonotypes present in at least three individuals. TCRdb redid the processing of the public reads, applying fastp at Q25 and MiXCR, and retained in-frame beta chains. When rows share a CDR3 protein, they turn into one entry using the most common DNA and genes. Here the V and J calls rest on TCRdb's processing, not on the authors' analysis. The sample table shows more than 12,000 distinct CDR3 sequences, and around 30% are seen once. The ten largest account for roughly 1.2% of the sample.

A remark on this clonotype: Its antigen is unknown. No per-base quality is available; no much larger clone lies one base away.

Trimming removed 6 bases from V and 7 bases from J, leaving 9 bases between the germline ends. There are 12 amino acids in the CDR3, from cysteine to phenylalanine inclusive. The kept DNA is CDR3 alone, 36 bases in frame from the first base. TRB repertoires were amplified using about 220-500 ng of genomic DNA isolated from blood. The chain employs TRBV12-3 or TRBV12-4 and TRBJ1-4, with the identity of the D gene unclear. The source of this sequence is a human donor who had recovered from COVID-19. What was sequenced was blood. Here the CDR3 is given as CASSPGPEKLFF. The bases are TGTGCCAGCAGCCCTGGTCCTGAAAAACTGTTTTTT.